This T cell receptor (beta chain) was sequenced for a study of blood T cell repertoires in COVID-19. Whole-study context: COVID-19 samples collected from the United States, Italy and Spain covered acute and convalescent phases.

V lost 1 base to trimming and J lost 7 bases; unmatched junction nucleotides: 11. The germline V gene has CDR1 SGHAT and CDR2 FQNNGV. This CDR3 region has 18 residues. Here immunoSEQ multiplex PCR was the method, and the copy in TCRdb shows in-frame clones only, minus some. The sample yields some 180,000 clones, around 80% seen once. Sequenced material: peripheral blood. The rearrangement joins TRBV11-2 to TRBJ1-6, with 9 bases identical to TRBD1. The clonotype was recovered from a man aged 55 to 70 with acute or convalescent COVID-19. CDR3 bases: TGTGCCAGCAGCTTAGTCTCTTCCGGGACAGGGAGAAATTCACCCCTCCACTTT. It codes for CASSLVSSGTGRNSPLHF.